The clone carrying this T cell receptor (beta chain) was seen ten or more times. What it binds is not known. Germline-derived CDR1 and CDR2 are DFQATT and SNEGSKA (reference sequence). V was trimmed by 3 bases and J by 6 bases, leaving 23 bases between them. The CDR3 consists of 17 residues. The data belong to a study of T cells in Graves' hyperthyroidism and ophthalmopathy. Diagnostic assessment was based on clinical symptoms, serum thyroxine and TRAb, thyroid ultrasound and orbital computed tomography. Study-wide findings and caveats: Also found in blood were most expanded thyroid clonotypes above 0.001.

Authors of the study amplified TCR beta CDR3 regions from RNA transcripts. HTBI primers drove first-round RT-PCR of the TCR CDR3. TCRdb reprocessed the multiplex PCR reads with MiXCR, giving one entry per CDR3 protein. Of roughly 500,000 distinct CDR3 sequences in the sample, 46% were seen once. The clonotype was recovered from an adult woman with Graves' disease, either hyperthyroidism or ophthalmopathy (not recorded which). The sample consisted of peripheral blood or thyroid tissue (not recorded which). V usage is TRBV20-1 and J usage is TRBJ1-4; a weak D match, TRBD1 (5 bases). CDR3: CSARRRTRTRPDEKLFF. The CDR3 DNA follows: TGCAGTGCTAGGCGACGGACACGGACGCGACCAGATGAAAAACTGTTTTTT.